The 9 T cell receptor beta chains reported below all come from one sample, sequenced in a study of neurological immune-mediated disorders. TCRdb recomputed calls from the 5' RACE reads with MiXCR, one row per CDR3 protein. Of fewer than 20,000 distinct CDR3 sequences listed, roughly 3.5% are singletons. Sequenced material: CD8+ T cells from blood. The receptors stem from a woman aged 40 to 50 in good health.

Comments on this clonotype: With a much larger clone just one base away, this may be a read error. No conserved phenylalanine or tryptophan is present at the end of the CDR3, so a read error is the likely explanation. The V and J genes are TRBV7-9 and TRBJ2-5, with TRBD1 identical over 9 bases. Germline V CDR1 and CDR2: SEHNR, FQNEAQ (reference sequence). V shed 1 base, J shed 3 bases, and the junction held 3 bases outside the gene matches. The CDR3 covers 15 residues. The CDR3 DNA is TGTGCCAGCAGCTTAGGACAGGGGGGAGAAGAGACCCAGTACGTC. Protein sequence: CASSLGQGGEETQYV.

There are many counts of this clonotype. The rearrangement joins TRBV25-1 to TRBJ2-3; D is uncertain. This CDR3 has 13 residues. Trimming pared 8 bases from V and 0 bases from J, leaving 9 bases between. Germline V lookup: CDR1 MGHDK, CDR2 SYGVNS. The CDR3 bases are TGTGCCAGCGGCGATTCAAGCACAGATACGCAGTATTTT. Protein product: CASGDSSTDTQYF.

This clonotype was picked up many times. The gene calls are TRBV5-1 and TRBJ2-3; perhaps TRBD1 as D (6 bases). Germline lookup yields CDR1 SGHRS and CDR2 YFSETQ. There are 16 residues in the CDR3. With 0 bases removed from V and 0 bases from J, the gap between germline ends came to 11 bases. CDR3: CASSLVRDTSTDTQYF. The CDR3 DNA sequence: TGCGCCAGCAGCTTGGTCCGGGACACCAGCACAGATACGCAGTATTTT. Full variable domain (outside the CDR3, taken from reference TRBV5-1 and TRBJ2-3): KAGVTQTPRYLIKTRGQQVTLSCSPISGHRSVSWYQQTPGQGLQFLFEYFSETQRNKGNFPGRFSGRQFSNSRSEMNVSTLELGDSALYLCASSLVRDTSTDTQYFGPGTRLTVL.

This clonotype showed up many times. The rearrangement uses TRBV4-2 and TRBJ2-6; D is unresolved. The V and J ends lost 0 bases and 0 bases respectively, with 9 bases between them. Germline V CDR1 and CDR2: LGHNA, YNFKEQ. The CDR3 is made up of 17 amino acids. In DNA, the CDR3 is TGTGCCAGCAGCCAAGATTCCCCCCTCTCTGGGGCCAACGTCCTGACTTTC. It yields the protein CASSQDSPLSGANVLTF.

This clonotype has ten or more counts. The chain uses TRBV10-1 and TRBJ1-2; D is unclear. The length of the CDR3 is 16 residues. V shed 4 bases and J shed 0 bases, with 15 bases lying between them. Germline lookup yields CDR1 WNHNN and CDR2 SYGVQD (reference sequence). The CDR3 sequence: CASSGFLRDTNYGYTF. Here the CDR3 DNA reads TGCGCCAGCAGTGGCTTCCTCCGGGATACTAACTATGGCTACACCTTC.

This clonotype has at least ten counts. The chain joins TRBV28 to TRBJ2-7, with D perhaps matching TRBD2 (6 bases). Germline CDR1 reads MDHEN; CDR2 reads SYDVKM. Between the trimmed V and J ends, which lost 6 bases and 5 bases, there was a span of 14 bases. The CDR3 has 13 amino acids. DNA of the CDR3: TGTGCCAGCAGCCAAGGGACTTCGGACGAGCAGTACTTC. Translation: CASSQGTSDEQYF.

Ten or more counts support this clonotype. The V and J genes are TRBV7-2 and TRBJ2-3; 10 bases agree with TRBD2. The CDR3 is 12 residues long. Germline V lookup: CDR1 SGHTA, CDR2 FQGNSA. V lost 0 bases, J lost 14 bases, and 2 bases stayed unmatched. As DNA, the CDR3 is TGTGCCAGCAGCTTAGCATGGACTAGCGGGTATTTT. Its protein is CASSLAWTSGYF.

This clonotype is deemed large. This chain joins TRBV28 and TRBJ1-2, with 9 bases lining up with TRBD1. Germline assignment: CDR1 MDHEN and CDR2 SYDVKM. Trimming took 6 bases from V and 7 from J; bases not matched to a gene: 9. The CDR3 loop spans 14 amino acids. CDR3 nucleotide sequence: TGTGCCAGCAGAAGCCGGGACAGGGCTTCTGGCTACACCTTC. Translating gives CASRSRDRASGYTF.

This clonotype was recorded at least ten times. The chain carries TRBV11-2 and TRBJ2-1; D remains ambiguous. V was cut by 5 bases and J by 7 bases, with 12 bases left in between. This CDR3 has 13 amino acids. The germline gives CDR1 SGHAT, CDR2 FQNNGV. The CDR3 bases are TGTGCCAGCAGCCCCGCTGACCGAAATGAGCAGTTCTTC. It yields the protein CASSPADRNEQFF.